The present TCR beta chain was sequenced within a study of cytomegalovirus exposure and HLA in healthy donors. Overall study findings and caveats: A later analysis reportedly found that, within productive TCRs, an Asian-associated ancestry cluster had fewer N-insertions than the mean observed across the roughly 730 donors. TRBV6-2, TRBV6-3 and some other V segments were unresolvable in 87-base-pair reads.

Trimming removed 6 bases at V and 7 bases at J, with 13 bases between. The CDR3 consists of 13 residues. Germline assignment: CDR1 SGHVS and CDR2 FNYEAQ. A multiplex PCR was run with 60 Vbeta primers and 13 Jbeta primers. Sequenced by immunoSEQ multiplex PCR; TCRdb stores in-frame clones only, minus some. This sample contains about 54,000 clones. Turning to this clone: Antigen: not known.

The chain employs TRBV7-6 and TRBJ2-1, with unresolved D. This sequence was found in a woman between 35 and 50 years old in good health and CMV-seronegative. Sequencing was done on a sample of PBMCs. CDR3 protein: CASSPTPFNEQFF. As DNA, the CDR3 is TGTGCCAGCAGTCCCACTCCGTTTAATGAGCAGTTCTTC. The variable domain in full, completed from reference TRBV7-6 and TRBJ2-1, reads GAGVSQSPRYKVTKRGQDVALRCDPISGHVSLYWYRQALGQGPEFLTYFNYEAQQDKSGLPNDRFSAERPEGSISTLTIQRTEQRDSAMYRCASSPTPFNEQFFGPGTRLTVL.